The clone carrying this TCR beta chain was found many times. Its target is not known. Germline is not matched at one junction end, which may reflect a read error. These data are taken from a study of T cells after yellow fever vaccination. Regarding the study as a whole: Although the secondary response was weaker, it peaked faster, at day 5 versus 15.

The CDR3 spans 15 residues. Germline V gives CDR1 SGHRS, CDR2 YFSETQ. MiXCR, applied by TCRdb to the 5' RACE reads, yields one record per CDR3 protein. The sample has about 68,000 distinct CDR3 sequences; approximately 6.1% are singletons. Here the sequenced sample was CD8+ T cells sorted from PBMCs, taken around 45 days after the first yellow fever vaccination. This chain links TRBV5-1 with TRBJ2-3; a possible D gene is TRBD2 (6 bases). This sequence was found in a man in his late teens or twenties who received the YFV17D yellow fever vaccine. CDR3 sequence (DNA): TGCGCCAGCACCTTGGGACTCTCATACACAGATACGCAGTATTTT. This translates into CASTLGLSYTDTQYF. Full variable domain (outside the CDR3, taken from reference TRBV5-1 and TRBJ2-3): KAGVTQTPRYLIKTRGQQVTLSCSPISGHRSVSWYQQTPGQGLQFLFEYFSETQRNKGNFPGRFSGRQFSNSRSEMNVSTLELGDSALYLCASTLGLSYTDTQYFGPGTRLTVL.